The 19 T cell receptor beta chains presented below share a single source sample, sequenced in a study of cytomegalovirus exposure and HLA in healthy donors. The PCR was carried out with 60 Vbeta primers and 13 Jbeta primers. TCRdb's table, derived via immunoSEQ multiplex PCR, lists solely in-frame clones and lacks some. The sample records roughly 180,000 clones, about four fifths being singletons. Sequences were obtained from PBMCs. Every receptor here comes from a female donor in good health and CMV-seronegative.

The V and J genes are TRBV30 and TRBJ1-2; TRBD1 aligns across 7 bases. The germline V gene has CDR1 GTSNPN and CDR2 SVGIG (reference sequence). The CDR3 length is 14 residues. The V segment lost 3 bases and the J segment 4 bases; nucleotides outside the gene matches: 8. CDR3 sequence reads: CAWRSVQGIYGYTF. CDR3 DNA: TGTGCCTGGAGGTCCGTACAGGGGATCTATGGCTACACCTTC.

V and J are TRBV7-8 and TRBJ1-1, with D perhaps TRBD1 (6 bases). The CDR3 consists of 15 residues. Trimming shortened V by 2 bases and J by 2 bases, and 12 bases separated the two germline ends. CDR1 and CDR2 (germline): SGHVS, FQNEAQ. The CDR3 region has the DNA TGTGCCAGCAGCTTAACAGGGACGGAAAACACTGAAGCTTTCTTT. This gives the protein CASSLTGTENTEAFF.

The rearrangement uses TRBV6-5 and TRBJ2-7; 9 bases align to TRBD2. CDR1 is MNHEY, CDR2 SVGAGI, per germline. J was trimmed by 3 bases and V by 6 bases; bases with no gene match: 9. The CDR3 spans 15 residues. The DNA for the CDR3 is TGTGCCAGCAGGGTACGCGGGAGGGCTGGCTACGAGCAGTACTTC. The encoded protein is CASRVRGRAGYEQYF.

In its sample, this clone was seen a few times. The V gene is TRBV7-2, the J gene TRBJ1-2; perhaps TRBD1 as D (6 bases). Per the germline V gene, CDR1 is SGHTA and CDR2 is FQGNSA. Trimming cost V 5 bases and J 2 bases, with 18 bases left between them. There are 16 residues in the CDR3. The CDR3 sequence: CASSQRKGHNNYGYTF. The CDR3 DNA is TGTGCCAGCAGCCAGAGGAAGGGACACAACAACTATGGCTACACCTTC. The full variable domain, with the rest looked up from reference TRBV7-2 and TRBJ1-2, is GAGVSQSPSNKVTEKGKDVELRCDPISGHTALYWYRQSLGQGLEFLIYFQGNSAPDKSGLPSDRFSAERTGGSVSTLTIQRTQQEDSAVYLCASSQRKGHNNYGYTFGSGTRLTVV.

The CDR3 loop reads CATSRDWGPYNSPLHF. DNA of the CDR3: TGTGCCACCAGCAGAGATTGGGGGCCATATAATTCACCCCTCCACTTT. The chain uses TRBV15 and TRBJ1-6; D might be TRBD1 (6 bases). This CDR3 contains 16 residues. Germline V gene sequence: CDR1 LNHNV, CDR2 YYDKDF (reference sequence). Trimming took 0 bases from V and 4 from J, leaving 10 bases between them.

This clone was detected only a few times. The chain combines TRBV5-8 with TRBJ2-1; 7 bases line up with TRBD2. V was pared by 2 bases and J by 2 bases, with 7 bases of the junction left unmatched. Per the germline V gene, CDR1 is SGHTS and CDR2 is YDEGEE. This CDR3 is built from 16 residues. The CDR3 region has the DNA TGTGCCAGCAGCTTATACGGGGGGATTGCCTACAATGAGCAGTTCTTC. This encodes CASSLYGGIAYNEQFF.

The genes are TRBV27 and TRBJ2-1, with 8 bases aligning to TRBD2. The CDR3 totals 15 residues. Unmatched junction bases numbered 11, after V lost 6 bases and J lost 7 bases. Germline loops: CDR1 MNHEY, CDR2 SMNVEV (reference sequence). CDR3 sequence reads: CASSPETSGKNEQFF. DNA for the CDR3: TGTGCCAGCAGCCCCGAAACTAGCGGAAAAAATGAGCAGTTCTTC.

The CDR3 protein is CASSFSTGGGAGELFF. The CDR3 nucleotides are TGTGCCAGCAGCTTCTCAACAGGGGGTGGGGCCGGGGAGCTGTTTTTT. The chain joins TRBV7-8 to TRBJ2-2; 8 bases agree with TRBD1. CDR1 SGHVS and CDR2 FQNEAQ come from the germline V gene. The CDR3 has 16 residues. The trim removed 3 bases at V and 6 bases at J, leaving 9 bases unmatched.

This chain connects TRBV14 to TRBJ2-5, with 7 bases that match TRBD1. J was trimmed by 5 bases and V by 3 bases; bases with no gene match: 9. CDR3 length: 15 residues. The germline CDR1 and CDR2 sequences are SGHDN and FVKESK. The CDR3 reads CASSHTRQGSETQYF. In nucleotides, the CDR3 is TGTGCCAGCAGCCATACACGACAGGGATCGGAGACCCAGTACTTC. Supplemented by reference TRBV14 and TRBJ2-5, the full variable domain reads EAGVTQFPSHSVIEKGQTVTLRCDPISGHDNLYWYRRVMGKEIKFLLHFVKESKQDESGMPNNRFLAERTGGTYSTLKVQPAELEDSGVYFCASSHTRQGSETQYFGPGTRLLVL.

CDR3 sequence: CAISETLDRVGAEKLFF. The CDR3, as DNA: TGTGCCATCAGTGAGACGTTAGACAGGGTTGGTGCTGAAAAACTGTTTTTT. The chain combines TRBV10-3 with TRBJ1-4; 7 bases fit TRBD1. Germline CDR1 and CDR2: ENHRY and SYGVKD. The CDR3 covers 17 residues. The junction had 13 bases not matched to a gene; V was cut back by 2 bases and J by 7 bases.

The V call is TRBV29-1, the J call TRBJ2-7; TRBD1 agrees at 8 bases. The CDR3 has 12 residues. V was pared by 6 bases and J by 6 bases, with 7 bases of the junction left unmatched. Germline-derived CDR1 and CDR2 are SQVTM and ANQGSEA. CDR3 nucleotides: TGCAGCGTGGAAACAGGGGGAAGCGAGCAGTACTTC. Translating it yields CSVETGGSEQYF.

This sequence joins TRBV27 and TRBJ2-1, with 10 bases fitting TRBD1. Trimming removed 2 bases from V and 7 bases from J; junction bases left unmatched: 8. The germline V gene encodes CDR1 MNHEY and CDR2 SMNVEV (reference sequence). The CDR3 is 16 residues long. This CDR3 reads CASSLRDRGTGNEQFF. The CDR3 nucleotides read TGTGCCAGCAGTTTAAGGGACAGGGGCACCGGAAATGAGCAGTTCTTC.

In its sample, this clone was seen a few times. V is TRBV7-8 and J is TRBJ2-5; the D is unclear. The CDR3 sequence is 14 residues long. V gave up 5 bases and J gave up 6 bases, with 16 bases separating them. The germline V gene has CDR1 SGHVS and CDR2 FQNEAQ. The CDR3, as DNA: TGTGCCAGCAGCGTCACGGGTGATACCAAGACCCAGTACTTC. This sequence encodes CASSVTGDTKTQYF.

V and J are TRBV4-1 and TRBJ2-1; 8 bases map to TRBD1. The CDR3 length is 16 residues. V trimming: 0 bases; J trimming: 2 bases; junction bases outside the gene matches: 3. Germline assignment: CDR1 MGHRA and CDR2 YSYEKL. In nucleotides, the CDR3 is TGCGCCAGCAGCCAAGACAGGACAGGGACCTACAATGAGCAGTTCTTC. It codes for CASSQDRTGTYNEQFF.

V gene TRBV5-4 combines with J gene TRBJ1-2, with 11 bases fitting TRBD1. CDR3 size: 15 residues. V lost 3 bases and J lost 5; bases outside the gene matches: 6. The germline CDR1 and CDR2 sequences are SGHNT and YYREEE (reference sequence). CDR3: CASSSTGTGGYGYTF. As DNA, the CDR3 is TGTGCCAGCAGCTCTACCGGGACAGGGGGATATGGCTACACCTTC.

In the case of this clone: In the same sample, other DNA sequences code for this CDR3. The rearrangement joins TRBV2 to TRBJ1-5, with unresolved D. Germline lookup yields CDR1 SNHLY and CDR2 FYNNEI. Trimming shortened V by 6 bases and J by 0 bases, and 9 bases separated the two germline ends. This CDR3 has 14 residues. The CDR3 here is CASREPYSNQPQHF. CDR3 coding DNA: TGTGCCAGCAGGGAACCCTATAGCAATCAGCCCCAGCATTTT.

The chain employs TRBV10-3 and TRBJ2-2, with TRBD1 identical over 9 bases. With V trimmed by 4 bases and J by 9 bases, 6 bases remained unmatched. This CDR3 contains 14 residues. CDR1 ENHRY and CDR2 SYGVKD come from the germline V gene. The CDR3 protein is CAISGGTGRRELFF. The CDR3 coding sequence is TGTGCCATCAGTGGAGGGACAGGGAGAAGGGAGCTGTTTTTT.

V gene TRBV2 combines with J gene TRBJ2-1; D gene uncertain. The V and J ends lost 8 bases and 0 bases respectively, with 8 bases between them. Germline V gene data show CDR1 as SNHLY and CDR2 as FYNNEI. The CDR3 extends over 13 amino acids. CDR3 coding DNA: TGTGCCAGCGCCTTAGACTCCTACAATGAGCAGTTCTTC. Residues: CASALDSYNEQFF.

This chain connects TRBV14 to TRBJ2-5; 8 nucleotides align to TRBD1. The CDR3 covers 17 residues. Germline V gene sequence: CDR1 SGHDN, CDR2 FVKESK. J lost 4 bases, V lost 0 bases, and 10 bases had no gene match. In DNA, the CDR3 is TGTGCCAGCAGCCAAGATACCCCAGGGGGCTGGGGAGAGACCCAGTACTTC. Translation gives CASSQDTPGGWGETQYF.